This TCR beta chain was obtained from a study of neurological immune-mediated disorders. Turning to the study itself: The disease course was relapsing-remitting in 31 and secondary progressive in about 9% of the 34 multiple sclerosis patients.

The sample holds many counts of this clonotype. Its specificity is not known. Study-wide results and limits: It was the repertoires of 18 of 34 multiple sclerosis patients that phylogenetic grouping placed in one related-CDR3 cluster, which is a possible signature.

The yield of each sequencing run was over 160 million TCR-beta sequences from 15-18 subjects. TCRdb used MiXCR to reprocess the 5' RACE reads, holding one entry per CDR3 protein. The table has about 40,000 distinct CDR3 sequences, over 2% seen once. The CDR3 extends over 14 amino acids. The germline CDR1 and CDR2 sequences are SGHAT and FQNNGV. V shed 5 bases and J shed 5 bases, with 12 bases lying between them. The receptor's source is a man aged 45-65 years with multiple sclerosis. Sequenced sample: PBMCs. V gene TRBV11-2 combines with J gene TRBJ1-4, with D possibly TRBD1 on 5 matching bases. CDR3 amino acids: CASSGGAENEKLFF. The CDR3 DNA reads as TGTGCCAGCAGCGGCGGGGCTGAGAATGAAAAACTGTTTTTT.